This entry features one T cell receptor (beta chain) sequence. Its antigen remains unknown. Sequencing libraries for TCR beta were prepared with iRepertoire HTBI primers and Arm-PCR of CDR3 regions. TCRdb reprocessed the multiplex PCR reads with MiXCR, giving one entry per CDR3 protein. The repertoire holds 650,000 to 700,000 distinct CDR3 sequences, with about 30% as singletons. The sample's time point: persistent/refractory GD, antithyroid drugs over 5 years with positive TRAb. PBMC RNA was the source of the TCR library. These data belong to a study of regulatory T cells in long-lasting Graves disease. The study's findings and limits: Sampling was limited to peripheral blood rather than thyroid tissue.

The input for sequencing was peripheral blood mononuclear cells (PBMCs), taken when the disease was refractory, from a patient treated with antithyroid drugs. The receptor's source is a female donor with Graves disease.

The chain's CDR3 is CASSLNRRFPWEQYF. The CDR3 DNA is TGTGCCAGCAGCTTAAATAGACGATTCCCCTGGGAGCAGTACTTC. The V and J genes are TRBV11-1 and TRBJ2-7; no reliable D call. Trimming pared 2 bases from V and 7 bases from J, leaving 18 bases between. CDR3 length: 15 amino acids. In germline, CDR1 is SGHAT, CDR2 FQDESV (reference sequence).